The rows below give T cell receptor beta chains drawn from one sample of a study of blood T cell repertoires in COVID-19. Only in-frame clones appear in the TCRdb table, and some are missing; sequencing was by immunoSEQ multiplex PCR. The top ten hold roughly 9.1% of the sample, which has 70,000 to 85,000 clones, more than 90% seen once. Sequencing was done on a sample of peripheral blood. These receptors came from a human donor in a cohort sampled during active COVID-19. CDR3s include the opening cysteine and the closing phenylalanine or tryptophan. D genes are given only for firm matches. The size field is filled for only some rows; it gives once, few, many or a size class.

cdr3_length j_call clone_size d_call v_call cdr3_nt cdr3_aa
14 TRBJ1-1 . . TRBV7-6 TGTGCCAGCAGCTTAGGACAGAGGAACACTGAAGCTTTCTTT CASSLGQRNTEAFF
14 TRBJ2-1 . . TRBV7-2 TGTGCCAGCAGCTTAGAACAGGGCTACAATGAGCAGTTCTTC CASSLEQGYNEQFF
15 TRBJ1-4 . TRBD1 TRBV9 TGTGCCAGCAGCGTCCGGACAGGGGAAGGAGAAAAACTGTTTTTT CASSVRTGEGEKLFF
13 TRBJ1-1 . . TRBV2 TGTGCCTACCAGCAAACAGGAAACACTGAAGCTTTCTTT CAYQQTGNTEAFF
16 TRBJ2-7 once TRBD2 TRBV9 TGTGCCAGCAGCGTAGAGGGTAGCGGGGTTACCTACGAGCAGTACTTC CASSVEGSGVTYEQYF
15 TRBJ2-5 . . TRBV9 TGTGCCAGCAGCGGACCCCTAGCGTCCCAAGAGACCCAGTACTTC CASSGPLASQETQYF
15 TRBJ2-1 . . TRBV7-3 TGTGCCAGCAGCCCCTCACGGAGCTCCTACAATGAGCAGTTCTTC CASSPSRSSYNEQFF
16 TRBJ2-1 . . TRBV7-2 TGTGCCAGCAGCTTACCGATTCGCGGAGTATACAATGAGCAGTTCTTC CASSLPIRGVYNEQFF
13 TRBJ1-1 . . TRBV18 TGTGCCAGCTCACAGGAGGGCAACACTGAAGCTTTCTTT CASSQEGNTEAFF
13 TRBJ2-1 . TRBD2 TRBV12-3/TRBV12-4 TGTGCCAGCAGTTTAGGGACTAGCGGGGAGCAGTTCTTC CASSLGTSGEQFF
17 TRBJ2-3 . TRBD2 TRBV7-2 TGTGCCAGCAGCTTCCGGACTAGGCCTTCTAGCACAGATACGCAGTATTTT CASSFRTRPSSTDTQYF
14 TRBJ2-7 . TRBD1 TRBV27 TGTGCCAGCAGTCAGAGGACAGGGGGGGACGAGCAGTACTTC CASSQRTGGDEQYF
14 TRBJ1-3 . . TRBV7-9 TGTGCCAGCAGCCCATCAGTCCGGGGGAACACCATATATTTT CASSPSVRGNTIYF
16 TRBJ2-2 . TRBD2 TRBV9 TGTGCCAGCAGCGTAGGAGGGAGGGCCAACACCGGGGAGCTGTTTTTT CASSVGGRANTGELFF
17 TRBJ2-1 . . TRBV9 TGTGCCAGCAGCGTAGAGGGGGGGGGCTCCGCCTACAATGAGCAGTTCTTC CASSVEGGGSAYNEQFF
16 TRBJ2-1 . TRBD2 TRBV4-3 TGCGCCAGCAGCCAGGGGACTAGCGGGAGGGGGAATGAGCAGTTCTTC CASSQGTSGRGNEQFF
13 TRBJ1-6 . . TRBV9 TGTGCCAGCGCCACAGGGTCCGGTGAGTCCCTCCACTTT CASATGSGESLHF
15 TRBJ2-7 . TRBD1 TRBV27 TGTGCCAGCAGTCCCACAGGGGGCCCATCCTACGAGCAGTACTTC CASSPTGGPSYEQYF
17 TRBJ2-1 . . TRBV7-9 TGTGCCAGCAGCTTCCAACCCCGGGACAACTCCTACAATGAGCAGTTCTTC CASSFQPRDNSYNEQFF
13 TRBJ2-3 . . TRBV6-6 TGTGCCAGCAGTCCTCGGGTGCCAGATACGCAGTATTTT CASSPRVPDTQYF
14 TRBJ2-3 . . TRBV5-1 TGCGCCAGCAGCGAAGGACAGAGCACAGATACGCAGTATTTT CASSEGQSTDTQYF
12 TRBJ1-2 once . TRBV28 TGTGCCAGCAGGTCCGGGAATTATGGCTACACCTTC CASRSGNYGYTF
12 TRBJ1-1 few . TRBV10-1 TGCGCCAGCAGTGATGTGATACAGGAAGCTTTCTTT CASSDVIQEAFF
16 TRBJ2-1 . . TRBV28 TGTGCCAGCAGGGATCCCCGGGAGATCTCCTACAATGAGCAGTTCTTC CASRDPREISYNEQFF
14 TRBJ2-3 once TRBD2 TRBV6-2/TRBV6-3 TGTGCCAGCAGCCCGGGACTAGCAGAGTTTGCGCAGTATTTT CASSPGLAEFAQYF
18 TRBJ1-2 . TRBD1 TRBV29-1 TGCAGCGTTGAAGACCGGGACAGGGGCGGGCTGAGGAAGGATGGCTACACCTTC CSVEDRDRGGLRKDGYTF
15 TRBJ1-5 . . TRBV30 TGTGCCTGGAGTACAGGGACATCTAGCAATCAGCCCCAGCATTTT CAWSTGTSSNQPQHF
14 TRBJ2-7 . TRBD1 TRBV29-1 TGCAGCGTAGTCCCGGGACAGGGGGCACGGGAGCAGTACTTC CSVVPGQGAREQYF